This entry features one TCR beta chain sequence. What it binds is not known. The data were taken from a study of T cell responses to AZD1222 COVID-19 vaccine. The data were produced by immunoSEQ multiplex PCR, yet TCRdb's version contains in-frame clones alone and is incomplete. This table holds just under 150,000 clones, 89% found once. General observations from the study: Clonal diversity may have been underestimated in mostly white British donors. Baseline antibody screening turned up just a handful of seropositive AZD1222 recipients. Repertoire samples came only from after the peak T cell response.

V dropped 3 bases and J dropped 4 bases, with 10 bases sitting between them. CDR3 length: 13 residues. The germline V gene encodes CDR1 MNHEY and CDR2 SMNVEV (reference sequence). The sequence came from an adult who received the AZD1222 COVID-19 vaccine. The sequenced sample was peripheral blood, obtained 28 days after the second AZD1222 dose. J is TRBJ2-7 and V is TRBV27; D is perhaps TRBD1 or TRBD2 (6 bases each). In nucleotides, the CDR3 is TGTGCCAGCAGTTTTCGAGGGGGGTACGAGCAGTACTTC. It encodes CASSFRGGYEQYF.